This T cell receptor beta chain is drawn from a study of blood T cell repertoires in COVID-19. Study context: Sites across the United States, Italy and Spain contributed samples from acute and convalescent COVID-19.

Some clones are missing from TCRdb's copy, which holds only in-frame ones; the method was immunoSEQ multiplex PCR. The table lists about 120,000 clones, more than 70% of them singletons. This clone was detected only a few times. CDR1 and CDR2 from the germline V gene are SQVTM and ANQGSEA. The CDR3 loop spans 16 amino acids. V shed 1 base and J 7 bases; nucleotides not matched to a gene: 11. The V call is TRBV29-1, the J call TRBJ2-1, with 9 bases lining up with TRBD1. The sequencing input was peripheral blood. This sequence was found in a man between 60 and 75 years old with acute or convalescent COVID-19. The CDR3 nucleotides read TGCAGCGTTGAAGGAGCACGGGACAGGGTCCCTAATGAGCAGTTCTTC. It is translated as CSVEGARDRVPNEQFF.